Sequencing of this TCR beta chain was carried out in a study of CD8 T cells in Susac syndrome. About the study: Blood was drawn from patients with Susac syndrome. At that point, they were therapy-naive, on corticosteroids, or on intravenous immunoglobulin alone. General study findings and limits: Maximal CD8+ clonal expansion in Susac was observed within TEMRA cells and among active patients. The authors found around 17 Susac-specific public clones in total CD8+ repertoires and four to six in CD8+ TEMRA repertoires. The study admitted that it had a relatively small number of individuals in its TCR sequencing and HLA analysis.

As regards this clonotype: The antigen is unknown.

An input of 0.5 to 1 ug of RNA was subjected to reverse transcription using random hexamers. TCRdb reprocessed the immunoSEQ multiplex PCR reads with MiXCR, giving one entry per CDR3 protein. The sample holds under 85,000 distinct CDR3 sequences, about 93% seen once. The sequence derives from a human donor with Susac syndrome. Sequencing was carried out using CD8+ T cells from PBMCs.

The CDR3 nucleotides are TGTGCCAGCAGCTTGGGCCAGATTCGCTACGAGCAGTACTTC. As protein: CASSLGQIRYEQYF. The V gene is TRBV5-6, the J gene TRBJ2-7; D remains unclear. Germline V lookup: CDR1 SGHDT, CDR2 YYEEEE. The CDR3 consists of 14 residues. The V gene lost 0 bases and the J gene lost 3 bases, with 10 bases spanning the gap.